This TCR beta chain was sequenced during a study of cytomegalovirus exposure and HLA in healthy donors. A multiplex PCR was run with 60 Vbeta primers and 13 Jbeta primers. In the study's own analysis: Later, 65 million to 90 million unique TCR beta chains were counted in an analysis, and approximately 10 million of them were shared. Sequencing used immunoSEQ multiplex PCR; TCRdb keeps in-frame clones, though not all of them. V, J and clone size are those of that table, while D and trimming were read from the DNA. This table has 100,000 or so clones, 81% appearing once. This sequence was found in a human donor in good health. Sequenced input: PBMCs.

CDR3 coding DNA: TGTGCCAGCTCCCAAGGACTAGCGGGAGGAACCCTCGAGCAGTACTTC. Translation gives CASSQGLAGGTLEQYF. J is TRBJ2-7 and V is TRBV18, with TRBD2 matching 14 bases. CDR1 KGHSH and CDR2 LQKENI come from the germline V gene. Unmatched junction bases numbered 10, after V lost 6 bases and J lost 6 bases. The CDR3 consists of 16 residues.